Each of the 25 T cell receptor beta chains below was sequenced from the same sample in a study of cytomegalovirus exposure and HLA in healthy donors. Amplification used 60 Vbeta primers and 13 Jbeta primers. Profiling relied on immunoSEQ multiplex PCR, and the TCRdb table lists in-frame clones only, not all of them. The sample contains 95,000 to 100,000 clones, under 85% of which appear only once. Sequencing was carried out using PBMCs. All receptors come from a middle-aged man in good health and CMV-seronegative.

This chain joins TRBV5-1 and TRBJ2-5, with D unclear. Germline values: CDR1 SGHRS, CDR2 YFSETQ. The ends were cut back, 0 bases at V and 2 bases at J, with 11 bases in the middle. This CDR3 region has 15 residues. This CDR3 is CASSLDRARQETQYF. The CDR3 nucleotides read TGCGCCAGCAGCTTGGACAGAGCCAGACAAGAGACCCAGTACTTC.

This clone occurred a few times. The chain combines TRBV5-1 with TRBJ2-2; D gene uncertain. Germline V gene data show CDR1 as SGHRS and CDR2 as YFSETQ. Trimming took off 4 bases at V and 0 bases at J, with 7 bases between the two ends. The CDR3 length is 14 residues. DNA for the CDR3: TGCGCCAGCAGCGATACATCGAACACCGGGGAGCTGTTTTTT. It specifies CASSDTSNTGELFF. Complete variable domain (other parts from reference TRBV5-1 and TRBJ2-2): KAGVTQTPRYLIKTRGQQVTLSCSPISGHRSVSWYQQTPGQGLQFLFEYFSETQRNKGNFPGRFSGRQFSNSRSEMNVSTLELGDSALYLCASSDTSNTGELFFGEGSRLTVL.

The chain employs TRBV7-6 and TRBJ2-3; D uncertain. V lost 5 bases to trimming and J lost 1 base, with 13 bases between them. The CDR3 extends over 15 amino acids. Looked up from germline, CDR1 is SGHVS and CDR2 is FNYEAQ. The CDR3 coding sequence is TGTGCCAGCAGCATCTCGCGGTGGGGCACAGATACGCAGTATTTT. The encoded protein is CASSISRWGTDTQYF.

This chain links TRBV6-1 with TRBJ1-4, with TRBD1 matching over 7 bases. This CDR3 has 15 amino acids. The ends lost 0 bases at V and 5 bases at J; junction bases unmatched: 3. Per germline, CDR1 MNHNS and CDR2 SASEGT. The CDR3 reads CASSEALTGNEKLFF. CDR3 DNA: TGTGCCAGCAGTGAAGCGCTGACAGGGAATGAAAAACTGTTTTTT.

Only one count was recorded for this clone. Sequence at one end of the junction differs from germline and may be a read error. This chain links TRBV7-9 with TRBJ1-1, with D maybe TRBD1 (5 bases). The CDR3 totals 14 residues. The germline V gene encodes CDR1 SEHNR and CDR2 FQNEAQ (reference sequence). CDR3 loop: CSSSLPGPNTEAFF. The CDR3, as DNA: TGTTCCAGCAGCTTACCAGGGCCCAACACTGAAGCTTTCTTT.

The rearrangement joins TRBV28 to TRBJ1-2; 9 bases line up with TRBD1. CDR3 length: 14 residues. Germline CDR1 and CDR2: MDHEN and SYDVKM. The ends lost 10 bases at V and 3 bases at J; junction bases unmatched: 9. CDR3 bases: TGTGCCACTCCCAAGGACAGGGGTGACTATGGCTACACCTTC. Its translation is CATPKDRGDYGYTF.

This chain links TRBV5-4 with TRBJ1-6; no clear D gene. The CDR3 totals 14 residues. The ends were cut back, 3 bases at V and 5 bases at J, with 9 bases in the middle. CDR1 is SGHNT, CDR2 YYREEE, per germline (reference sequence). For the CDR3, the DNA is TGTGCCAGCAGCTCAGGCAGTAATAATTCACCCCTCCACTTT. Protein sequence: CASSSGSNNSPLHF.

J is TRBJ1-1 and V is TRBV5-5; 10 bases line up with TRBD1. From germline, CDR1 is SGHKS and CDR2 YYEKEE (reference sequence). The CDR3 has 16 amino acids. V gave up 4 bases and J gave up 7 bases; unmatched junction bases: 13. The DNA of the CDR3 is TGTGCCAGCAGCGGCGGGACAGGGGAAAATAGGGTTGAAGCTTTCTTT. It encodes CASSGGTGENRVEAFF.

The V and J genes are TRBV5-1 and TRBJ2-7, with 7 bases fitting TRBD2. This CDR3 spans 15 amino acids. Per the germline V gene, CDR1 is SGHRS and CDR2 is YFSETQ. V lost 0 bases, J lost 3 bases, and 6 bases stayed unmatched. CDR3 bases: TGCGCCAGCAGCTTGGAGGCTAGCGGAAACTACGAGCAGTACTTC. It codes for CASSLEASGNYEQYF.

The V gene is TRBV5-1, the J gene TRBJ2-7, with D maybe TRBD2 (6 bases). Trimming took off 0 bases at V and 0 bases at J, with 10 bases between the two ends. This CDR3 spans 15 amino acids. Per germline, CDR1 SGHRS and CDR2 YFSETQ. The CDR3 protein is CASSLAGESSYEQYF. The CDR3 nucleotides read TGCGCCAGCAGCTTGGCGGGGGAGAGCTCCTACGAGCAGTACTTC. Full variable domain (missing parts from reference TRBV5-1 and TRBJ2-7): KAGVTQTPRYLIKTRGQQVTLSCSPISGHRSVSWYQQTPGQGLQFLFEYFSETQRNKGNFPGRFSGRQFSNSRSEMNVSTLELGDSALYLCASSLAGESSYEQYFGPGTRLTVT.

The V gene is TRBV4-1, the J gene TRBJ2-6; D not certain. The CDR3 extends over 11 amino acids. V shed 3 bases and J shed 19 bases, with 13 bases lying between them. Germline CDR1 is MGHRA and CDR2 is YSYEKL. In DNA, the CDR3 is TGCGCCAGCAGCCATGGTTCGGGTCTAACTTTC. It specifies CASSHGSGLTF.

The rearrangement links TRBV9 to TRBJ2-5, with D possibly being TRBD1 (5 bases). V dropped 0 bases and J dropped 3 bases, with 6 bases sitting between them. Germline V CDR1 and CDR2: SGDLS, YYNGEE. The length of the CDR3 is 13 residues. The CDR3 is CASSVEGEETQYF. The CDR3 DNA sequence: TGTGCCAGCAGCGTAGAAGGGGAAGAGACCCAGTACTTC. Based on the CDR3 plus reference TRBV9 and TRBJ2-5, the full variable domain is DSGVTQTPKHLITATGQRVTLRCSPRSGDLSVYWYQQSLDQGLQFLIQYYNGEERAKGNILERFSAQQFPDLHSELNLSSLELGDSALYFCASSVEGEETQYFGPGTRLLVL.

The chain joins TRBV6-6 to TRBJ2-5, with a weak D call TRBD1 (6 bases). The closer fit of TRBJ2-7 to the DNA end suggests the J call may be wrong. Germline CDR1 and CDR2: MNHNY and SVGAGI (reference sequence). This CDR3 comprises 14 residues. The CDR3 loop is CASSQSGHTYEQYF. The DNA for the CDR3 is TGTGCCAGCAGCCAATCGGGACATACCTACGAGCAGTACTTC.

The rearrangement joins TRBV19 to TRBJ1-2; 7 bases align to TRBD1. There are 14 residues in the CDR3. The V segment lost 5 bases and the J segment 0 bases; nucleotides outside the gene matches: 3. Germline loops: CDR1 LNHDA, CDR2 SQIVND (reference sequence). CDR3 sequence: CASSFQGANYGYTF. CDR3 DNA sequence: TGTGCCAGTAGTTTTCAGGGGGCTAACTATGGCTACACCTTC.

This chain joins TRBV13 and TRBJ2-3, with 11 nucleotides matching TRBD2. V was pared by 0 bases and J by 4 bases, with 6 bases of the junction left unmatched. This CDR3 contains 17 residues. Germline V CDR1 and CDR2: PRHDT, FYEKMQ (reference sequence). The CDR3 sequence: CASSLGSGGATADTQYF. CDR3 bases: TGTGCCAGCAGCTTAGGTAGCGGGGGGGCCACGGCAGATACGCAGTATTTT. Full variable domain (rest looked up from reference TRBV13 and TRBJ2-3): AAGVIQSPRHLIKEKRETATLKCYPIPRHDTVYWYQQGPGQDPQFLISFYEKMQSDKGSIPDRFSAQQFSDYHSELNMSSLELGDSALYFCASSLGSGGATADTQYFGPGTRLTVL.

The chain employs TRBV5-6 and TRBJ1-5; possible D gene TRBD1, 5 bases. The CDR3 consists of 14 residues. Trimming cost V 4 bases and J 6 bases, with 14 bases left between them. Looked up from germline, CDR1 is SGHDT and CDR2 is YYEEEE. The CDR3: CASSRGGDGQPQHF. The CDR3 DNA is TGTGCCAGCAGCCGGGGGGGTGATGGTCAGCCCCAGCATTTT.

In its sample, this clone was seen a few times. The J gene is TRBJ1-5, the V gene TRBV19; D is perhaps TRBD1 (5 bases). The CDR3 is made up of 15 amino acids. CDR1 and CDR2 from the germline V gene are LNHDA and SQIVND (reference sequence). V was cut by 5 bases and J by 6 bases, with 17 bases left in between. As DNA, the CDR3 is TGTGCCAGTAGTCGAATCGGAGGGGCAGGTCAGCCCCAGCATTTT. Its protein product is CASSRIGGAGQPQHF.

The V and J genes are TRBV28 and TRBJ2-7; 7 nucleotides match TRBD1. This CDR3 comprises 14 residues. The trim removed 7 bases at V and 4 bases at J, leaving 10 bases unmatched. Germline CDR1 MDHEN, CDR2 SYDVKM. CDR3 amino acids: CASTGQNPVYEQYF. DNA for the CDR3: TGTGCCAGCACGGGACAGAACCCAGTATACGAGCAGTACTTC. Combining the CDR3 with reference TRBV28 and TRBJ2-7 gives the whole variable domain DVKVTQSSRYLVKRTGEKVFLECVQDMDHENMFWYRQDPGLGLRLIYFSYDVKMKEKGDIPEGYSVSREKKERFSLILESASTNQTSMYLCASTGQNPVYEQYFGPGTRLTVT.

In DNA, the CDR3 is TGTGCCAGCAGCGTAGAGATGGGCCTATCAGGGGATGGGTCAGATACGCAGTATTTT. This gives the protein CASSVEMGLSGDGSDTQYF. This sequence joins TRBV9 and TRBJ2-3; maybe TRBD1 (6 bases). CDR1 is SGDLS, CDR2 YYNGEE, per germline. The CDR3 contains 19 residues. Trimming stripped 0 bases from V and 4 bases from J, with 24 bases between.

V is TRBV7-6 and J is TRBJ2-7, with 7 bases identical to TRBD1. The CDR3 loop spans 15 amino acids. CDR1 is SGHVS and CDR2 is FNYEAQ in the germline V gene. V was pared by 6 bases and J by 2 bases, with 10 bases of the junction left unmatched. CDR3 residues: CASSFDRDGAYEQYF. CDR3 DNA: TGTGCCAGCAGTTTTGACAGGGATGGGGCCTACGAGCAGTACTTC.

This chain joins TRBV28 and TRBJ1-5; D may be TRBD1 (6 bases). CDR1 and CDR2 from the germline V gene are MDHEN and SYDVKM. The CDR3 length is 14 residues. Between the trimmed V and J ends, which lost 7 bases and 5 bases, there was a span of 15 bases. CDR3 protein: CASTLGGGHQPQHF. As DNA, the CDR3 is TGTGCCAGCACCCTTGGGGGGGGGCATCAGCCCCAGCATTTT. Filled out from reference TRBV28 and TRBJ1-5, the complete variable domain reads DVKVTQSSRYLVKRTGEKVFLECVQDMDHENMFWYRQDPGLGLRLIYFSYDVKMKEKGDIPEGYSVSREKKERFSLILESASTNQTSMYLCASTLGGGHQPQHFGDGTRLSIL.

This clone was observed once. This chain connects TRBV5-4 to TRBJ1-6; no firm D call. The ends were cut back, 1 base at V and 9 bases at J, with 8 bases in the middle. Per germline, CDR1 SGHNT and CDR2 YYREEE (reference sequence). The CDR3 has 13 amino acids. CDR3 sequence reads: CASSLWESSPLHF. The CDR3 nucleotides read TGTGCCAGCAGCTTGTGGGAGAGTTCACCCCTCCACTTT.

This clone was counted a single time. The chain combines TRBV5-4 with TRBJ2-3; 7 nucleotides match TRBD1. Germline V lookup: CDR1 SGHNT, CDR2 YYREEE (reference sequence). The CDR3 consists of 13 residues. V was clipped by 4 bases and J by 6 bases; unmatched bases: 5. For the CDR3, the DNA is TGTGCCAGCAGCCCACAGGGGTTGGATACGCAGTATTTT. Protein: CASSPQGLDTQYF.

This chain uses TRBV6-1 with TRBJ1-2; D is possibly TRBD1 (5 bases). Germline CDR1 MNHNS, CDR2 SASEGT. V was cut by 5 bases and J by 7 bases, with 20 bases left in between. The CDR3 length is 15 residues. The chain's CDR3 is CASSLGRGLPRGYTF. Written as DNA, the CDR3 is TGTGCCAGCAGTTTGGGACGGGGACTGCCTCGTGGCTACACCTTC.

This clone was seen once. The chain employs TRBV7-8 and TRBJ1-5, with a weak D call TRBD1 (6 bases). Germline loops: CDR1 SGHVS, CDR2 FQNEAQ. With 7 bases removed from V and 0 bases from J, the gap between germline ends came to 13 bases. The CDR3 runs 15 residues. The CDR3, as DNA: TGTGCCAGCAAAGTGGACAGACTTAGCAATCAGCCCCAGCATTTT. As protein: CASKVDRLSNQPQHF.